Given below is one T cell receptor beta chain in context. Antigen specificity is unknown. This specimen comes from a study of STAT5B mutations in CD4+ large granular lymphocyte leukemia. CDR1 and CDR2 (germline): SGHNT, YENEEA. Deletions cut 5 bases from V and 2 bases from J, with 7 bases between. The length of the CDR3 is 13 residues. Notes on the study in general: CD4-sorted patient repertoires seemed more clonal than healthy CD4+ repertoires. 8/27 top patient clones versus 2/35 control clones were TRBV06-family.

In the source study's methods: Lowest detectable productive clonotype frequency was 2.59 x 10-5. Repertoires were generated with immunoSEQ multiplex PCR, while TCRdb's copy carries only in-frame clones and drops some. D and trimming come from the DNA, and the V and J calls and clone size come from that table. This sample has some 30,000 clones, with 70% to 90% found just once. The sequence was collected from a human donor in good health. Sequences were obtained from CD4+ T cells from blood buffy coats. The rearrangement links TRBV11-3 to TRBJ2-1; D uncertain. The DNA of the CDR3 is TGTGCCAGCAGCGCCTCCCCCTACAATGAGCAGTTCTTC. Its translation: CASSASPYNEQFF.